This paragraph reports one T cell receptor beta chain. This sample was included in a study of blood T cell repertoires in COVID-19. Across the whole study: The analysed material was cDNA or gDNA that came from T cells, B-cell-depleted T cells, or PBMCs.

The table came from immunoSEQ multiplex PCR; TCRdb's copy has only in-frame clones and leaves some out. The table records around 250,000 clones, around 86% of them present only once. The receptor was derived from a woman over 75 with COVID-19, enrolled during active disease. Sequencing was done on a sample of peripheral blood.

This CDR3 is CASSREGLAVLARETQYF. In nucleotides, the CDR3 is TGTGCCAGCAGCAGGGAGGGACTCGCTGTACTCGCCAGGGAGACCCAGTACTTC. V is TRBV5-4 and J is TRBJ2-5; 7 bases are a match to TRBD2. Germline values: CDR1 SGHNT, CDR2 YYREEE (reference sequence). The V and J ends lost 4 bases and 5 bases, in that order; junction bases with no gene match: 20. CDR3 size: 18 residues.